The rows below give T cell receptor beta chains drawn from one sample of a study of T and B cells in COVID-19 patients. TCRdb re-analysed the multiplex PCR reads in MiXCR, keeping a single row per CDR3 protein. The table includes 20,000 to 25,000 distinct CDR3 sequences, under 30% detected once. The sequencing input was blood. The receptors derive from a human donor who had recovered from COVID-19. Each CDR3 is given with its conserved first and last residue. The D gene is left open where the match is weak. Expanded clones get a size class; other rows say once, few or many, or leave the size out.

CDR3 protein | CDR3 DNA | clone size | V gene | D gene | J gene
CASSSAGAAPNEQFF | TGTGCCAGCAGCTCCGCGGGGGCCGCCCCCAATGAGCAGTTCTTC | NA | TRBV7-9 | NA | TRBJ2-1
CSARDTGAAYEQYF | TGCAGTGCTAGAGATACGGGGGCAGCCTACGAGCAGTACTTC | NA | TRBV20-1 | NA | TRBJ2-7
CASSRTYSGSTDTQYF | TGTGCCAGCAGTCGAACCTATAGCGGAAGCACAGATACGCAGTATTTT | NA | TRBV6-5 | NA | TRBJ2-3
CASSLEGGNSPLHF | TGTGCCAGCAGCTTGGAAGGGGGAAATTCACCCCTCCACTTT | NA | TRBV5-5 | NA | TRBJ1-6
CASSPAGGTISEKLFF | TGTGCCAGCTCACCAGCGGGCGGTACAATAAGTGAAAAACTGTTTTTT | NA | TRBV18 | NA | TRBJ1-4
CASSFGSSATQYF | TGCGCCAGCAGCTTTGGCAGCTCCGCGACCCAGTACTTC | NA | TRBV5-1 | NA | TRBJ2-5
CAWRGTASEQFF | TGTGCCTGGAGGGGGACCGCCAGTGAGCAGTTCTTC | few | TRBV30 | NA | TRBJ2-1
CATSDPKGPQETQYF | TGTGCCACCAGTGATCCCAAGGGACCCCAAGAGACCCAGTACTTC | NA | TRBV24-1 | NA | TRBJ2-5
CASSSLGQGASNDEQYF | TGTGCCAGTAGCTCCCTGGGACAGGGGGCATCGAATGACGAGCAGTACTTC | NA | TRBV19 | TRBD1 | TRBJ2-7
CSVEAASGSYPEQFF | TGCAGCGTTGAAGCCGCTAGCGGGAGTTATCCTGAGCAGTTCTTC | medium-sized | TRBV29-1 | TRBD2 | TRBJ2-1
CASSLLAGEDTQYF | TGTGCCAGCAGTTTACTAGCGGGAGAAGATACGCAGTATTTT | few | TRBV6-1 | TRBD2 | TRBJ2-3
CASSLFVQETQYF | TGTGCCAGCAGCTTGTTCGTACAAGAGACCCAGTACTTC | many | TRBV5-4 | NA | TRBJ2-5
CATSRVTGEEKLFF | TGTGCCACCAGCAGAGTGACAGGGGAAGAAAAACTGTTTTTT | NA | TRBV15 | TRBD1 | TRBJ1-4
CASSLGGGGDGYTF | TGCGCCAGCAGCTTGGGAGGGGGCGGAGATGGCTACACCTTC | once | TRBV5-1 | TRBD1 | TRBJ1-2
CASSPRTDYGYTF | TGTGCCAGCAGCCCACGGACAGATTATGGCTACACCTTC | medium-sized | TRBV11-1 | NA | TRBJ1-2
CASSESSYNEQFF | TGTGCCTCGAGCGAGAGCTCCTACAATGAGCAGTTCTTC | NA | TRBV30 | NA | TRBJ2-1
CSVEDRGRGMNTEAFF | TGCAGCGTTGAAGACAGGGGGAGGGGGATGAACACTGAAGCTTTCTTT | NA | TRBV29-1 | TRBD1 | TRBJ1-1
CATSSVDRGIGELFF | TGTGCCACCAGCAGTGTGGACAGGGGGATCGGGGAGCTGTTTTTT | NA | TRBV15 | TRBD1 | TRBJ2-2
CAWRGDTKNIQYF | TGTGCCTGGAGAGGGGACACGAAAAACATTCAGTACTTC | many | TRBV30 | NA | TRBJ2-4
CASRDRGATQYF | TGTGCCAGCAGGGACAGGGGTGCGACCCAGTACTTC | many | TRBV5-6 | TRBD1 | TRBJ2-5
CASSNYPSGGLKGAFF | TGTGCCAGCAGCAACTACCCCTCGGGCGGGCTGAAGGGAGCTTTCTTT | few | TRBV12-3/TRBV12-4 | NA | TRBJ1-1
CAWSRRLGYTF | TGTGCCTGGAGCCGACGCCTAGGCTACACCTTC | NA | TRBV30 | NA | TRBJ1-2
CASSLPSGRYNEQFF | TGTGCCAGCAGCTTACCTAGCGGGAGGTATAATGAGCAGTTCTTC | few | TRBV5-4 | TRBD2 | TRBJ2-1
CSAGWTSDTGELFF | TGCAGCGCCGGTTGGACTAGCGACACCGGGGAGCTGTTTTTT | NA | TRBV29-1 | TRBD2 | TRBJ2-2
CASRRLAEIPYEQYF | TGTGCCAGCAGACGACTAGCTGAAATTCCCTACGAGCAGTACTTC | many | TRBV6-5 | TRBD2 | TRBJ2-7
CATSEVGLETQYF | TGTGCCACCAGTGAAGTCGGGCTAGAGACCCAGTACTTC | NA | TRBV24-1 | NA | TRBJ2-5
CASTRQGAKNIQYF | TGTGCCAGCACGCGACAGGGGGCCAAAAACATTCAGTACTTC | NA | TRBV6-1 | TRBD1 | TRBJ2-4